This TCR beta chain was found in a study of CD8 T cells in acute hepatitis C reinfection. Study conclusions and caveats: Few CDR3s matched those for other epitopes. TRBV04 and TRBV06 were preferentially used in all groups, not explained by naive pool overrepresentation. A V04-02/J02-02 clonotype was among over ten public ones, independent of outcome.

On this clone itself: Its antigen is currently unknown.

Profiling relied on immunoSEQ multiplex PCR, and the TCRdb table lists in-frame clones only, not all of them. The sample has more than 35,000 clones, just under 90% seen once. Noted time point: naive CD8 control sorted from an acute-time-point sample. The V gene's germline CDR1 is MGHRA and CDR2 YSYEKL. After removal of 0 bases from V and 5 bases from J, the junction contained 7 bases not matched to a gene. CDR3 length equals 16 residues. Specimen: naive CD8+ T cells from PBMCs. This TCR was recovered from a man aged 25 to 45 with chronic hepatitis C. The chain uses TRBV4-1 and TRBJ2-3; 8 bases agree with TRBD1. Here the CDR3 reads CASSQEHRGLGDTQYF. In DNA form, the CDR3 reads TGCGCCAGCAGCCAAGAACACAGGGGGTTGGGAGATACGCAGTATTTT.